Listed here are 24 T cell receptor beta chains from one sample, sequenced in a study of shared clonotypes between healthy human individuals. Clones were sequenced by immunoSEQ multiplex PCR, and TCRdb holds only the in-frame ones, with some missing. Among nearly 1,000,000 clones listed, 70% to 85% were seen once. Sequenced input: memory CD4+ T cells sorted from blood. Subset in this sample: CD45RA-negative fraction. The receptor source for this set is a man aged 18 to 35 in good health.

The J gene is TRBJ2-1, the V gene TRBV4-1; TRBD2 matches at 10 bases. The germline gives CDR1 MGHRA, CDR2 YSYEKL. V was clipped by 3 bases and J by 7 bases; unmatched bases: 9. This CDR3 is 16 amino acids long. CDR3 sequence (DNA): TGCGCCAGCAGCCAGGGAGCTAGCGGGAGCTGGAATGAGCAGTTCTTC. Its translation is CASSQGASGSWNEQFF.

CDR3 in DNA: TGTGCCAGCAGCCAATTTCAGGGGGCTCTCGGCTACACCTTC. Translation: CASSQFQGALGYTF. The chain links TRBV14 to TRBJ1-2, with TRBD1 matching over 8 bases. V lost 2 bases and J lost 8; bases outside the gene matches: 7. The CDR3 is 14 residues long. Per the germline V gene, CDR1 is SGHDN and CDR2 is FVKESK.

The CDR3 coding sequence is TGCGCCAGCAGCTTGGCCTCCGGGACAGGGTTGGCCGGGGAGCTGTTTTTT. Its protein product is CASSLASGTGLAGELFF. The V gene is TRBV5-1, the J gene TRBJ2-2, with 9 nucleotides matching TRBD1. The CDR3 is made up of 17 amino acids. The junction had 9 bases not matched to a gene; V was cut back by 0 bases and J by 6 bases. The germline V gene encodes CDR1 SGHRS and CDR2 YFSETQ.

The chain joins TRBV6-5 to TRBJ1-1; D remains ambiguous. Trimming removed 8 bases from V and 10 bases from J, with 23 bases in between. The CDR3 is made up of 14 amino acids. Germline V gene sequence: CDR1 MNHEY, CDR2 SVGAGI. The CDR3 nucleotides read TGTGCCAGCGGCTCGACAATGGGCGGAGGTGGAGCTTTCTTT. Translated, it gives CASGSTMGGGGAFF.

With regard to this clone: A far larger clone is just one base off, so this is likely a read error. J is TRBJ1-1 and V is TRBV7-2, with D unresolved. Germline loops: CDR1 SGHTA, CDR2 FQGNSA. CDR3 size: 14 residues. Trimming pared 5 bases from V and 6 bases from J, leaving 16 bases between. CDR3 region: CASSPLGEVAEAFF. In DNA, the CDR3 is TGTGCCAGCAGCCCCCTCGGGGAAGTGGCTGAAGCTTTCTTT.

The gene calls are TRBV19 and TRBJ2-4, with D perhaps TRBD1 (5 bases). The length of the CDR3 is 14 residues. Germline V lookup: CDR1 LNHDA, CDR2 SQIVND (reference sequence). V lost 4 bases to trimming and J lost 15 bases, with 22 bases between them. This CDR3 reads CASSNKYPGQQGYF. The CDR3 DNA is TGTGCCAGTAGTAACAAATACCCGGGCCAGCAGGGGTACTTC.

The gene calls are TRBV2 and TRBJ1-6; D might be TRBD1 (6 bases). Germline V lookup: CDR1 SNHLY, CDR2 FYNNEI. The length of the CDR3 is 14 residues. Trimming left V 6 bases short and J 11 bases short, with 17 bases between. DNA for the CDR3: TGTGCCAGCAGACCGGACAGCGTTCCGGCACCCCTCCACTTT. It translates to CASRPDSVPAPLHF.

The chain is built from TRBV5-4 and TRBJ2-2; 8 bases map to TRBD1. Per the germline V gene, CDR1 is SGHNT and CDR2 is YYREEE (reference sequence). V was clipped by 4 bases and J by 1 base; unmatched bases: 12. This CDR3 spans 18 amino acids. DNA of the CDR3: TGTGCCAGCAGCCGCATAGGAACCGGGACAGGGAACACCGGGGAGCTGTTTTTT. Translating gives CASSRIGTGTGNTGELFF.

This chain joins TRBV30 and TRBJ2-7, with 9 nucleotides matching TRBD1. The length of the CDR3 is 13 residues. Germline CDR1 GTSNPN, CDR2 SVGIG (reference sequence). Trimming at V came to 7 bases and at J to 3 bases, leaving 7 bases not matched to a gene. The CDR3 loop is CALAGTGYYEQYF. The CDR3 DNA reads TGTGCCTTGGCCGGGACAGGGTACTACGAGCAGTACTTC.

This clone was counted a single time. The chain combines TRBV10-3 with TRBJ2-7; TRBD1 matches at 9 bases. The CDR3 contains 14 residues. CDR1 is ENHRY and CDR2 is SYGVKD in the germline V gene. J gave up 7 bases and V 5 bases, and 9 bases lay outside the gene matches. The CDR3 reads CAISWDRVSGEQYF. CDR3 nucleotides: TGTGCCATCAGTTGGGACAGGGTTTCTGGGGAGCAGTACTTC.

The gene calls are TRBV14 and TRBJ2-1; the D gene is possibly TRBD1 (7 bases). The germline CDR1 and CDR2 sequences are SGHDN and FVKESK. V dropped 0 bases and J dropped 12 bases, with 15 bases sitting between them. This CDR3 has 14 residues. For the CDR3, the DNA is TGTGCCAGCAGCCAAGACAGCAGGGGGGCGAGGCAGTTCTTC. Translated: CASSQDSRGARQFF.

This chain connects TRBV7-9 to TRBJ2-7; D is unclear. The CDR3 length is 14 residues. Germline values: CDR1 SEHNR, CDR2 FQNEAQ (reference sequence). The V and J ends lost 0 bases and 2 bases respectively, with 8 bases between them. The CDR3 DNA is TGTGCCAGCAGCTTAGCGAGCCCTCCCTACGAGCAGTACTTC. Translating gives CASSLASPPYEQYF.

This clone appeared many times. The chain combines TRBV7-2 with TRBJ1-2, with TRBD1 identical over 10 bases. The CDR3 contains 14 residues. Trimming at V came to 5 bases and at J to 7 bases, leaving 7 bases not matched to a gene. Germline V gene lookup returns CDR1 SGHTA and CDR2 FQGNSA. As DNA, the CDR3 is TGTGCCAGCAGCCCATGGGACAGGGGCCCTGGCTACACCTTC. As protein: CASSPWDRGPGYTF.

The chain has TRBV25-1 and TRBJ2-4, with TRBD1 matching 7 bases. V was pared by 5 bases and J by 7 bases, with 11 bases of the junction left unmatched. Germline CDR1 is MGHDK and CDR2 is SYGVNS. This CDR3 is built from 15 residues. The CDR3 sequence: CASSQVDRDNNIQYF. The DNA for the CDR3 is TGTGCCAGCAGTCAAGTTGACAGGGACAACAACATTCAGTACTTC.

V usage is TRBV9 and J usage is TRBJ2-1; a possible D gene is TRBD2 (6 bases). This CDR3 is built from 15 residues. CDR1 is SGDLS and CDR2 is YYNGEE in the germline V gene. Trimming shortened V by 3 bases and J by 6 bases, and 16 bases separated the two germline ends. For the CDR3, the DNA is TGTGCCAGCAGCGGTTGGTTAGGGACTGCCAATGAGCAGTTCTTC. Translating it yields CASSGWLGTANEQFF.

This chain uses TRBV18 with TRBJ2-1; a weak D match, TRBD2 (5 bases). The germline gives CDR1 KGHSH, CDR2 LQKENI. The ends were cut back, 3 bases at V and 6 bases at J, with 15 bases in the middle. The CDR3 sequence is 15 residues long. CDR3 coding DNA: TGTGCCAGCTCACCGACCGGGAAAAAGGCCAATGAGCAGTTCTTC. Protein product: CASSPTGKKANEQFF.

The DNA for the CDR3 is TGCAGCGTTGAGTCACAGGGGGCTCGCGCTGAAGCTTTCTTT. Translation: CSVESQGARAEAFF. This rearrangement joins TRBV29-1 to TRBJ1-1; TRBD1 agrees at 9 bases. Germline V lookup: CDR1 SQVTM, CDR2 ANQGSEA. The CDR3 has 14 residues. J lost 6 bases, V lost 3 bases, and 8 bases had no gene match.

This sequence joins TRBV6-1 and TRBJ1-1; D gene ambiguous. This CDR3 has 13 amino acids. V was trimmed by 4 bases and J by 1 base, leaving 7 bases between them. CDR1 MNHNS and CDR2 SASEGT come from the germline V gene. CDR3 loop: CASSGSPNTEAFF. Here the CDR3 DNA reads TGTGCCAGCAGTGGCAGCCCGAACACTGAAGCTTTCTTT.

This chain links TRBV9 with TRBJ2-4, with 9 bases aligning to TRBD2. Unmatched junction bases numbered 10, after V lost 4 bases and J lost 2 bases. Germline V gene lookup returns CDR1 SGDLS and CDR2 YYNGEE. CDR3 length equals 17 residues. The CDR3 DNA reads TGTGCCAGCAGCCCTCTCGGGCGGGAGGGCCCCAAAAACATTCAGTACTTC. It encodes CASSPLGREGPKNIQYF. The full variable domain, its missing parts supplied by reference TRBV9 and TRBJ2-4, is DSGVTQTPKHLITATGQRVTLRCSPRSGDLSVYWYQQSLDQGLQFLIQYYNGEERAKGNILERFSAQQFPDLHSELNLSSLELGDSALYFCASSPLGREGPKNIQYFGAGTRLSVL.

The gene calls are TRBV21-1 and TRBJ1-6; TRBD1 reflects the table's D call only, with no check against the DNA. TRBV21-1 constitutes a pseudogene. The CDR3 runs to 20 residues. The CDR3 loop is CASSKESRTGFCRSLSPLHF. In nucleotides, the CDR3 is TGTGCCAGCAGCAAAGAGAGTAGGACAGGGTTTTGCCGAAGCCTTTCACCCCTCCACTTT.

The rearrangement uses TRBV2 and TRBJ2-7; TRBD1 aligns across 8 bases. CDR1 SNHLY and CDR2 FYNNEI come from the germline V gene. Losses at the gene ends were 1 base for V and 3 bases for J; bases not matched to a gene: 11. The CDR3 loop spans 17 amino acids. CDR3 amino acids: CASSEGQGALLYYEQYF. CDR3 DNA sequence: TGTGCCAGCAGTGAAGGTCAGGGGGCTTTGCTTTACTACGAGCAGTACTTC.

This chain joins TRBV29-1 and TRBJ2-3; 10 positions match TRBD1. The V gene end was trimmed by 6 bases and the J gene end by 3 bases; junction bases not matched to a gene: 12. This CDR3 comprises 16 residues. CDR1 SQVTM and CDR2 ANQGSEA come from the germline V gene. CDR3 in amino acids: CSVHRRDRGKTDTQYF. The CDR3 DNA is TGCAGCGTCCATCGCCGGGACAGGGGAAAGACAGATACGCAGTATTTT.

The chain has TRBV30 and TRBJ1-3; D call uncertain. V was clipped by 7 bases and J by 0 bases, with 10 bases between them. CDR3 length: 13 amino acids. In germline, CDR1 is GTSNPN, CDR2 SVGIG (reference sequence). The CDR3 nucleotides are TGTGCCTCGCGTTTACTCTCTGGAAACACCATATATTTT. Encoded protein: CASRLLSGNTIYF.

The chain carries TRBV19 and TRBJ2-2; D is unresolved. V was trimmed by 5 bases and J by 1 base, leaving 2 bases between them. The CDR3 is 12 residues long. The germline gives CDR1 LNHDA, CDR2 SQIVND (reference sequence). In nucleotides, the CDR3 is TGTGCCAGTAGTGAGAACACCGGGGAGCTGTTTTTT. The encoded protein is CASSENTGELFF.